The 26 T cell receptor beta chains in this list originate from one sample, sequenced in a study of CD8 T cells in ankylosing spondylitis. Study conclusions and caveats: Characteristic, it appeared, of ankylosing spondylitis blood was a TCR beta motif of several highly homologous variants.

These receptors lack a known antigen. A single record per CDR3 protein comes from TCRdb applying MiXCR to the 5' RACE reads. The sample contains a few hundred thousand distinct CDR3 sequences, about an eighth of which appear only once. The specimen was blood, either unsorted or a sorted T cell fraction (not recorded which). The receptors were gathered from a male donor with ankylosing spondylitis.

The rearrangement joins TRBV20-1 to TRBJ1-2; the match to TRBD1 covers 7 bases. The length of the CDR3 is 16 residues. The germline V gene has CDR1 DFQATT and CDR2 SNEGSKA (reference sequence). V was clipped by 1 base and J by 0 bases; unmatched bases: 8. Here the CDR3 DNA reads TGCAGTGCTAGAGGGACAGGAAGACCTACTAACTATGGCTACACCTTC. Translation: CSARGTGRPTNYGYTF.

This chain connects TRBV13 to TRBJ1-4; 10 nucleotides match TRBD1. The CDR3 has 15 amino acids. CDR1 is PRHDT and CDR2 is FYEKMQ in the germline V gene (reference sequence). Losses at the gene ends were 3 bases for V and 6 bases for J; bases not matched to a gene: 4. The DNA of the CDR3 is TGTGCCAGCAGCTTCCGGACAGGGGGAGATGAAAAACTGTTTTTT. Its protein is CASSFRTGGDEKLFF.

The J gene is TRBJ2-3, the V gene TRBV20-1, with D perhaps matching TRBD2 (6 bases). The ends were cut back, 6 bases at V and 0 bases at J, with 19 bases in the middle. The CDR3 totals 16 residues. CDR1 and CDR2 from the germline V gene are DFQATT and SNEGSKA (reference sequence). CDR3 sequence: CSARDLAATSTDTQYF. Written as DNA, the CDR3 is TGCAGTGCCCGGGACTTAGCGGCAACTAGCACAGATACGCAGTATTTT.

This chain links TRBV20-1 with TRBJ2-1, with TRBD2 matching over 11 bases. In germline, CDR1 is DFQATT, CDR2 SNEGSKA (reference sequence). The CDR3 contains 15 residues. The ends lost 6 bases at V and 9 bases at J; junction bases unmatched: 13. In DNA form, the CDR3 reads TGCAGTGCGTACCCACTAGCGGGAGCGGGTAGTGAGCAGTTCTTC. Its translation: CSAYPLAGAGSEQFF.

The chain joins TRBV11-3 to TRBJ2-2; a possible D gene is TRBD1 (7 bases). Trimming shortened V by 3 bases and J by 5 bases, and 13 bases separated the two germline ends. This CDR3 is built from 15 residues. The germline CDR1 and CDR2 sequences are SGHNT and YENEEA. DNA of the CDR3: TGTGCCAGCAGCTTGGAGGGGGCATGGACCGGGGAGCTGTTTTTT. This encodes CASSLEGAWTGELFF.

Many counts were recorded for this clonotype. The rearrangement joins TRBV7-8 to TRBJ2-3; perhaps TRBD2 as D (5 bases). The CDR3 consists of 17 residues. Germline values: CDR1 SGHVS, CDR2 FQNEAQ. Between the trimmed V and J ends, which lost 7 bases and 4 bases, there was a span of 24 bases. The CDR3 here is CASNPPLRARLPDTQYF. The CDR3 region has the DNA TGTGCCAGCAACCCTCCGCTGCGGGCCAGACTTCCAGATACGCAGTATTTT. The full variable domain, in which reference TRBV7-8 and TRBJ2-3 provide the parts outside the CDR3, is GAGVSQSPRYKVAKRGQDVALRCDPISGHVSLFWYQQALGQGPEFLTYFQNEAQLDKSGLPSDRFFAERPEGSVSTLKIQRTQQEDSAVYLCASNPPLRARLPDTQYFGPGTRLTVL.

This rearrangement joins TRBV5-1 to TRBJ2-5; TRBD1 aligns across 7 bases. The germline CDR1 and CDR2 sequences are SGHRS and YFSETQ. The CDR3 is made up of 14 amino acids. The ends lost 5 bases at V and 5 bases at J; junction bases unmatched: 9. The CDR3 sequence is CASRIPTGRETQYF. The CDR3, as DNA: TGCGCCAGCAGAATCCCGACAGGGCGGGAGACCCAGTACTTC.

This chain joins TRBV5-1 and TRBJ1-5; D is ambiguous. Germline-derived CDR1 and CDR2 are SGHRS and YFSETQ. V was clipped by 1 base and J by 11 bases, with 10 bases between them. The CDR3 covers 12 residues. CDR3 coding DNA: TGCGCCAGCAGCTTGCCACTCCGTTCCCAGCATTTT. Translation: CASSLPLRSQHF.

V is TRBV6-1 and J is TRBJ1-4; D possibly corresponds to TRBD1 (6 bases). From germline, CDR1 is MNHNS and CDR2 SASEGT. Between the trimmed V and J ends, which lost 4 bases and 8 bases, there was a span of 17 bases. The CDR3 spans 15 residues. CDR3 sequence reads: CASSADTGTKEKLFF. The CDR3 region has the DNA TGTGCCAGCAGTGCAGACACAGGGACGAAGGAAAAACTGTTTTTT.

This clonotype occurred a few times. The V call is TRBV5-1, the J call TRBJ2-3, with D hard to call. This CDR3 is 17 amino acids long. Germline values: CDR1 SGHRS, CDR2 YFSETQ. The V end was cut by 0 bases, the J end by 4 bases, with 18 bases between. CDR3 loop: CASSLEVLPQSSDTQYF. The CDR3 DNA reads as TGCGCCAGCAGCTTGGAGGTTCTTCCACAGAGCTCAGATACGCAGTATTTT.

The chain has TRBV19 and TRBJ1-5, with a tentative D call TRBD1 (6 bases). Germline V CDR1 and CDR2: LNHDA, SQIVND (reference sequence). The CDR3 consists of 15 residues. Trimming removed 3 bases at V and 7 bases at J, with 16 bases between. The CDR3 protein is CASSMLGAGDQPQHF. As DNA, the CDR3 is TGTGCCAGTAGTATGTTAGGGGCAGGGGACCAGCCCCAGCATTTT.

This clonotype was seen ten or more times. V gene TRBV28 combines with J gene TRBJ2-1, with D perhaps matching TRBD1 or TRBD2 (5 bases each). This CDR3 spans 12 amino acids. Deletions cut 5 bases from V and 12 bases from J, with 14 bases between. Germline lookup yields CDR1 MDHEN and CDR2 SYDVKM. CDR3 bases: TGTGCCAGCAGTACCCTACCGAGGGGGCAGTTCTTC. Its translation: CASSTLPRGQFF.

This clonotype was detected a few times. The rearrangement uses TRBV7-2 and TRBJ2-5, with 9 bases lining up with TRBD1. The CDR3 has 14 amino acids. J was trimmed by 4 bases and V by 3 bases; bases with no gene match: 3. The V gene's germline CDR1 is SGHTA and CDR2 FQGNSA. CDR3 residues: CASSLDRGIETQYF. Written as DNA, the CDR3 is TGTGCCAGCAGCTTGGACAGGGGAATAGAGACCCAGTACTTC.

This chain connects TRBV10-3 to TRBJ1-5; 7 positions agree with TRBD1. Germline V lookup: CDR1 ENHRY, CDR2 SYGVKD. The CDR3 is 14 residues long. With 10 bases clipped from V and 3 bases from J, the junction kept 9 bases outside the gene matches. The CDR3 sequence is CARGGTALNQPQHF. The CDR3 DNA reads TGTGCCAGGGGGGGGACAGCTCTCAATCAGCCCCAGCATTTT.

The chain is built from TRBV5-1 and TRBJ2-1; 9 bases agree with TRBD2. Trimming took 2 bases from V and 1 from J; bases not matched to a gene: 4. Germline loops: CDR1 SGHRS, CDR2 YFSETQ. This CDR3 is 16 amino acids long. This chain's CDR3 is CASSFSGSGSYNEQFF. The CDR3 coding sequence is TGCGCCAGCAGCTTTAGCGGGAGCGGTTCCTACAATGAGCAGTTCTTC.

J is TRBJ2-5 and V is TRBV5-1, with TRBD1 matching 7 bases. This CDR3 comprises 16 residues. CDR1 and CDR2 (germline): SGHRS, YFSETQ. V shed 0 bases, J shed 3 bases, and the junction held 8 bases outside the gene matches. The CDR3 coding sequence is TGCGCCAGCAGCTTGGCCATAGGGACAGTTGAAGAGACCCAGTACTTC. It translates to CASSLAIGTVEETQYF.

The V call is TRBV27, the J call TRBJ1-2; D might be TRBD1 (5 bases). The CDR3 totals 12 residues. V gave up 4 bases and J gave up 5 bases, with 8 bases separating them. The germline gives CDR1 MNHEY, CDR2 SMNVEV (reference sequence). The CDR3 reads CASSSGTYGYTF. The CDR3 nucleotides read TGTGCCAGCAGTTCCGGGACGTATGGCTACACCTTC.

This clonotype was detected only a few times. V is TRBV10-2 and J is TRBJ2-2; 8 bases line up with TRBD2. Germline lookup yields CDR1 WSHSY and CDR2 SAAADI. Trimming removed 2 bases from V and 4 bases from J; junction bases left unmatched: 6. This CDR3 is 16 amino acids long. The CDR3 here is CASSEIVAGGTGELFF. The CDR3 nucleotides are TGCGCCAGCAGTGAGATTGTGGCGGGAGGCACCGGGGAGCTGTTTTTT.

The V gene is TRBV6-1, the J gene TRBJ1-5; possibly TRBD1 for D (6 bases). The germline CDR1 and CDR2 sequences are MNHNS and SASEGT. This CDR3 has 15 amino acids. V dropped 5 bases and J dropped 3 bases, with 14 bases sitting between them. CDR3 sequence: CASSIDRGFNQPQHF. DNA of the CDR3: TGTGCCAGCAGTATAGATAGGGGGTTCAATCAGCCCCAGCATTTT.

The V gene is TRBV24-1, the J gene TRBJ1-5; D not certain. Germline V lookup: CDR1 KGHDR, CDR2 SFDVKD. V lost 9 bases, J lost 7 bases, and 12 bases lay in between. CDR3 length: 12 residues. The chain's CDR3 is CATQLSGQPQHF. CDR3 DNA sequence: TGTGCCACCCAACTATCGGGACAGCCCCAGCATTTT.

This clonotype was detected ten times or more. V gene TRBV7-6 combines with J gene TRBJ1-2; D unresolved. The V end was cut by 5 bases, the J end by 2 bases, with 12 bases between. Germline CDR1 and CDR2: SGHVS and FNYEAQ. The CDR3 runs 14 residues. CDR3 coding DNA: TGTGCCAGCAGCGCTATCGAATCGAACTATGGCTACACCTTC. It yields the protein CASSAIESNYGYTF.

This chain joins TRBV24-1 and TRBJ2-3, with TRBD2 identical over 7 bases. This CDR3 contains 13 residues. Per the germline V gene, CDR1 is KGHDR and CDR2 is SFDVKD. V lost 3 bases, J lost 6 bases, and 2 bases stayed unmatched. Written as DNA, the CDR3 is TGTGCCACCAGTGATGGGCGGGAGGATACGCAGTATTTT. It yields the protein CATSDGREDTQYF.

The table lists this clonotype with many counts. In DNA, the CDR3 is TGTGCCAGCAGCCCTCGACGGGACTCTGGAAACACCATATATTTT. Residues: CASSPRRDSGNTIYF. This chain joins TRBV7-2 and TRBJ1-3; D is uncertain. The V gene lost 5 bases and the J gene lost 0 bases, with 11 bases spanning the gap. Germline V gives CDR1 SGHTA, CDR2 FQGNSA. The CDR3 is 15 residues long. Together with reference TRBV7-2 and TRBJ1-3, the CDR3 gives the full variable domain: GAGVSQSPSNKVTEKGKDVELRCDPISGHTALYWYRQSLGQGLEFLIYFQGNSAPDKSGLPSDRFSAERTGGSVSTLTIQRTQQEDSAVYLCASSPRRDSGNTIYFGEGSWLTVV.

CDR3 bases: TGTGCCAGCAGTTTATCAACGAAAGATGGCTACACCTTC. It encodes CASSLSTKDGYTF. The chain combines TRBV12-3 or TRBV12-4 with TRBJ1-2; no firm D call. This CDR3 spans 13 amino acids. V lost 2 bases, J lost 6 bases, and 10 bases lay in between.

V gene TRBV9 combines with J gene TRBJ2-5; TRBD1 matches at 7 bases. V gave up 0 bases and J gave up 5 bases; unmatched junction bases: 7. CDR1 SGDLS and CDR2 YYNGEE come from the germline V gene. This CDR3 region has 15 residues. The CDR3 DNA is TGTGCCAGCAGCGTAGCTCTACAGGGGCAGGAGACCCAGTACTTC. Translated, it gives CASSVALQGQETQYF.

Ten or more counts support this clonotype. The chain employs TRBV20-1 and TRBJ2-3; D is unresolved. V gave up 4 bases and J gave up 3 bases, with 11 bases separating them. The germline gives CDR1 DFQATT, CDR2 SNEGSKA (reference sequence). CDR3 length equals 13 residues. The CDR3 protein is CSAIPRGTDTQYF. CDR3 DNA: TGCAGTGCTATCCCGAGAGGAACAGATACGCAGTATTTT.